What follows describes a single T cell receptor (beta chain). TCRdb's copy holds only in-frame clones and misses some; the assay was immunoSEQ multiplex PCR. The data show fewer than 120,000 clones, roughly 89% seen once. The data originate from a study of OX40 agonist ivuxolimab in advanced cancers. Overall study context: Patients assigned to dose escalation were diagnosed with hepatocellular carcinoma, melanoma, renal cell or head and neck cancer. Eligibility admitted prior anti-PD-1, anti-PD-L1 or anti-CTLA-4 therapy; 40% had some.

The CDR3 extends over 14 amino acids. The germline V and J ends were trimmed by 3 bases and 5 bases, with 11 bases remaining between them. Per germline, CDR1 GTSNPN and CDR2 SVGIG (reference sequence). The gene calls are TRBV30 and TRBJ1-6; D is undetermined. Sequences were derived from CD4+ or CD8+ T cells sorted from blood, sampled in a trial of the OX40 agonist ivuxolimab. This clonotype was sampled from an adult with an advanced solid tumor such as melanoma, head and neck, liver or kidney cancer. CDR3 coding DNA: TGTGCCTGGAGCCCCGTTGTGGATAATTCACCCCTCCACTTT. Translated, it gives CAWSPVVDNSPLHF.